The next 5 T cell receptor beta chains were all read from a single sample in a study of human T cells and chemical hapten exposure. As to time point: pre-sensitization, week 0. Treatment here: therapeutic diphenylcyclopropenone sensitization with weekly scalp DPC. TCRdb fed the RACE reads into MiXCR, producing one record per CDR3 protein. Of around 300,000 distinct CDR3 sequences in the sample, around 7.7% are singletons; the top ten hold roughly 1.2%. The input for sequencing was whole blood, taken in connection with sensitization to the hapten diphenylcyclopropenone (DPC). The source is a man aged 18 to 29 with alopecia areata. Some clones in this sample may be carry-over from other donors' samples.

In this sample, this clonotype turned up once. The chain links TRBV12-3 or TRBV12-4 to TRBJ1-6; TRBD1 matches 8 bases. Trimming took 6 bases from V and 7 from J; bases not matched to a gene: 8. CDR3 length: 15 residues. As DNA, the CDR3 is TGTGCCAGCAGCGGTGGACAGGGAGGGAATTCACCCCTCCACTTT. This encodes CASSGGQGGNSPLHF.

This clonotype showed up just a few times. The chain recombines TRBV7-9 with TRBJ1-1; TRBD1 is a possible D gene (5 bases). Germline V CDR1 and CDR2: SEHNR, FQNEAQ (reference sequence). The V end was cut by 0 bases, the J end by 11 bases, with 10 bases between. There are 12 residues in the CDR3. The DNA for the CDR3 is TGTGCCAGCAGCTTAGCCGGCAGGGACGCTTTCTTT. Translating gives CASSLAGRDAFF.

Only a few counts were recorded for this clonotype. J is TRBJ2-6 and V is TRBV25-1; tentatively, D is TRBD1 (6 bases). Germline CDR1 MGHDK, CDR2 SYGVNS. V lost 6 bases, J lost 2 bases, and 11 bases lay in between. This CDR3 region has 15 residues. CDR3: CASSPSGAGANVLTF. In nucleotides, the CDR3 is TGTGCCAGCAGCCCCTCAGGGGCTGGGGCCAACGTCCTGACTTTC.

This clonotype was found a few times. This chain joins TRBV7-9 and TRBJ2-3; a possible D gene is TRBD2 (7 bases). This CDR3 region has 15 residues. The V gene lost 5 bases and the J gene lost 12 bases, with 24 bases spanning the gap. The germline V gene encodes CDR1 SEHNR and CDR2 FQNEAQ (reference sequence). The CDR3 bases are TGTGCCAGCAGCCAGATTAGTGGGGGGGCCGGTCTACAGTATTTT. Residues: CASSQISGGAGLQYF.

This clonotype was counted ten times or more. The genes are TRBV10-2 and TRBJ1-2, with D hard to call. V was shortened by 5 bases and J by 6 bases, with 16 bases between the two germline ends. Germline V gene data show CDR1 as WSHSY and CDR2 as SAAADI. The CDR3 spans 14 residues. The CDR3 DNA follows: TGCGCCAGCAGTCTTCGGACTCGGAGGGATGGCTACACCTTC. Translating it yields CASSLRTRRDGYTF.